This T cell receptor beta chain originates from a study of CXCR3-negative and CXCR3-positive naive CD8 T cells. Whole-study findings and limits: CXCR3-positive naive cells carried more hydrophobic TRB CDR3s than CXCR3-negative naive cells did.

The germline gives CDR1 MNHNY, CDR2 SVGAGI (reference sequence). This CDR3 contains 15 residues. The libraries of TRB cDNA were prepared using 5' RACE with UMI labels. Following a re-call of the 5' RACE reads, TCRdb has one entry per CDR3 protein and lacks DNA. This sample's table has around 160,000 distinct CDR3 sequences. To note about this clonotype: Its antigen is not known.

The J gene is TRBJ2-7, the V gene TRBV6-6; without DNA, the TCRdb call of TRBD2 cannot be checked. The clonotype originates from a human donor in good health. Some clones in this sample may be carry-over from other donors' samples. The specimen sequenced was naive CXCR3+ CD8+ T cells from blood. Subset reported: CD45RO-CCR7+CD27+CD95- naive CD8+ T cells expressing CXCR3 (TNR3+). The chain's CDR3 is CASSYGLAGEDEQYF.